This T cell receptor beta chain was profiled in a study of human T cells and chemical hapten exposure. Study-wide context: Per-sample TCR yields varied mainly from small pooled library volume differences.

The sample's time point: pre-sensitization, week 0. The treatment was: therapeutic diphenylcyclopropenone sensitization with weekly scalp DPC. The starting material, unfractionated whole blood, was used for total RNA extraction. TCRdb reprocessed the RACE reads with MiXCR, giving one entry per CDR3 protein. The table lists tens of thousands of distinct CDR3 sequences, 9% to 15% of them singletons. This clonotype was recorded many times. The CDR3 loop spans 13 amino acids. The junction had 0 bases not matched to a gene; V was cut back by 2 bases and J by 2 bases. The sample consisted of whole blood, taken in connection with sensitization to the hapten diphenylcyclopropenone (DPC). This receptor was obtained from a woman aged 40-49 years with alopecia areata. Some clones in this sample may be carry-over from other donors' samples. This chain links TRBV12-3 or TRBV12-4 with TRBJ2-7; 7 bases align to TRBD1. CDR3: CASSLQGAYEQYF. CDR3 DNA: TGTGCCAGCAGTTTACAGGGGGCCTACGAGCAGTACTTC.